The T cell receptor beta chain described here comes from a study of blood T cells in healthy people across ages. Germline-derived CDR1 and CDR2 are LNHDA and SQIVND (reference sequence). Trimming took 3 bases from V and 9 from J; bases not matched to a gene: 4. The CDR3 contains 14 residues. The study, taken as a whole, reports: Leaving the PBMCs unsorted stopped any conclusive comparison of naive versus antigen-experienced cells. CMV infection status of these donors was not known.

This clonotype has a handful of counts. Its antigen is unknown. It was with a sample-barcoded 5' primer and a J-beta primer mix that a second PCR of roughly 7 to 12 cycles was run. MiXCR, applied by TCRdb to the 5' RACE reads, yields one record per CDR3 protein. The sample has about 1 million distinct CDR3 sequences, approximately 26% seen once. The same specimen was also included in a second study, on T cells of mothers and their children. From that second work: Each child contributed 2.5 million to 3.5 million TCR beta CDR3 reads, while each mother contributed over 9.5 million.

This clonotype was sampled from a girl aged 2-15 years in good health. Sequencing was performed on blood. The chain couples TRBV19 to TRBJ2-1; 11 bases match TRBD2. The CDR3 DNA is TGTGCCAGTAGTATTCAGCTAGCGGGGGGTGAGCAGTTCTTC. Translated, it gives CASSIQLAGGEQFF.